This is a list of T cell receptor beta chains from one sample in a study of T cell responses to AZD1222 COVID-19 vaccine. This table comes from immunoSEQ multiplex PCR, and its TCRdb copy is limited to in-frame clones, with some not included. There are more than 95,000 clones in the sample; around nine tenths occur only once, and 7.5% lies in the top ten. Sequences were derived from peripheral blood, sampled on day 0 of AZD1222 vaccination. The receptors stem from an adult in good health. Each CDR3 is given with its conserved first and last residue. D genes are given only for firm matches. Size is stated for part of the rows, as once, few or many counts, or as a class when the clone is expanded.

j_call | v_call | clone_size | d_call | cdr3_nt | cdr3_aa
TRBJ1-5 | TRBV19 | NA | NA | TGTGCCAGTAGTTCACAGGGTTATCAGCCCCAGCATTTT | CASSSQGYQPQHF
TRBJ2-1 | TRBV11-2 | once | NA | TGTGCCAGCAGCTTATCTGTCCCTTTAAATGAGCAGTTCTTC | CASSLSVPLNEQFF
TRBJ1-2 | TRBV7-2 | once | NA | TGTGCCAGCAGCTTAGGGCAGGGACTCACCTATGGCTACACCTTC | CASSLGQGLTYGYTF
TRBJ2-7 | TRBV7-2 | NA | NA | TGTGCCAGCAGCTTAAACCAAGGACAGTACTTC | CASSLNQGQYF
TRBJ2-5 | TRBV30 | NA | NA | TGTGCCTGGAGTCCCGCGGTCCAAGAGACCCAGTACTTC | CAWSPAVQETQYF
TRBJ2-2 | TRBV7-7 | once | TRBD2 | TGTGCTAGCAGCCTGGGACTAGCGGGAATAGCCGGGGAGCTGTTTTTT | CASSLGLAGIAGELFF
TRBJ1-2 | TRBV19 | few | TRBD1 | TGTGCCAGTAGCAGGGGGGACAGGGGCGTCTCTAACTATGGCTACACCTTC | CASSRGDRGVSNYGYTF
TRBJ2-2 | TRBV27 | NA | TRBD2 | TGTGCCAGCAGTTTGGAGGAACTAGCGGCCACCGGGGAGCTGTTTTTT | CASSLEELAATGELFF
TRBJ2-3 | TRBV2 | NA | NA | TGTGCCAGCAGCTCCCACCGGGGGGCCGGCACAGATACGCAGTATTTT | CASSSHRGAGTDTQYF
TRBJ2-4 | TRBV28 | NA | NA | TGTGCCAGCAGTTTACCCTCCGGGTCCATAAACATTCAGTACTTC | CASSLPSGSINIQYF
TRBJ1-4 | TRBV18 | few | NA | TGTGCCAGCTCACCTCAGGGGAGGCTGCAGAATGAAAAACTGTTTTTT | CASSPQGRLQNEKLFF
TRBJ1-4 | TRBV5-1 | NA | NA | TGCGCCAGCAGCTCCACAGGGTCGACTAATGAAAAACTGTTTTTT | CASSSTGSTNEKLFF
TRBJ2-5 | TRBV19 | NA | NA | TGTGCCAGTAGTATAGACAGGGCAGGGACCCAGTACTTC | CASSIDRAGTQYF
TRBJ2-1 | TRBV11-2 | NA | TRBD1 | TGTGCCAGCAGCTTAGGCGCAGGGGGCATCTACAATGAGCAGTTCTTC | CASSLGAGGIYNEQFF
TRBJ1-2 | TRBV18 | NA | TRBD1 | TGTGCCAGCTCACCAACAAGAATTACAGGGGGAGACAACTATGGCTACACCTTC | CASSPTRITGGDNYGYTF
TRBJ1-4 | TRBV30 | NA | NA | TGTGCCTGGAGTGTACGGGGGATATGGAATGAAAAACTGTTTTTT | CAWSVRGIWNEKLFF
TRBJ1-6 | TRBV7-6 | NA | NA | TGTGCCAGCAGCTTCCAGGACATAAGCTCCTATAATTCACCCCTCCACTTT | CASSFQDISSYNSPLHF
TRBJ2-5 | TRBV27 | NA | TRBD1 | TGTGCCAGCAGTCAAGGAGGGACAGGGGTCGAAGAGACCCAGTACTTC | CASSQGGTGVEETQYF
TRBJ2-7 | TRBV4-3 | NA | TRBD1 | TGCGCCAGCAGCCAGGGGACAGGGGGTTGGGTTGGAGAATACGAGCAGTACTTC | CASSQGTGGWVGEYEQYF
TRBJ1-2 | TRBV28 | NA | TRBD1 | TGTGCCAGCAGGCTCGGACAGGGCTATGGCTACACCTTC | CASRLGQGYGYTF
TRBJ1-2 | TRBV6-2/TRBV6-3 | NA | NA | TGTGCCAGCAGTTTAGCCCACCTCGGGGGGATAGGTGGCTACACCTTC | CASSLAHLGGIGGYTF
TRBJ1-2 | TRBV28 | NA | NA | TGTGCCAGCAGAATAGGGGTCTATGGCTACACCTTC | CASRIGVYGYTF
TRBJ1-5 | TRBV7-2 | NA | NA | TGTGCCAGCAGCTTATATGGGATTAGCAGCAATCAGCCCCAGCATTTT | CASSLYGISSNQPQHF
TRBJ2-1 | TRBV7-2 | NA | NA | TGTGCCAGCAGCCCTGCGGGTCCTAATGAGCAGTTCTTC | CASSPAGPNEQFF